This TCR beta chain stems from a study of response to subunit inactivated influenza vaccine. Study conclusions and caveats: After each seasonal influenza vaccination, few new T cells are recruited, the authors suggested.

TCRdb redid the calling of the RT-PCR reads with MiXCR, one entry per CDR3 protein. The top ten clones hold roughly a tenth of a sample with 800,000 or so distinct CDR3 sequences, about 20% of them seen once. This CDR3 comprises 14 residues. J was trimmed by 3 bases and V by 5 bases; bases with no gene match: 2. Per germline, CDR1 SGHRS and CDR2 YFSETQ. On this clonotype: Its antigen is not identified.

This receptor was identified in a man aged 50 or older who received an inactivated influenza vaccine. The rearrangement joins TRBV5-1 to TRBJ2-5; 12 bases match TRBD1. Specimen: PBMCs from blood, collected 5 days after vaccination. CDR3 nucleotides: TGCGCCAGCAGGGGGACAGGGGGCAAAGAGACCCAGTACTTC. Protein product: CASRGTGGKETQYF.